These T cell receptor beta chains were read from a single sample in a study of cytomegalovirus exposure and HLA in healthy donors. The repertoire was sequenced with immunoSEQ multiplex PCR; TCRdb's copy has only in-frame clones and lacks some. The sample has about 80,000 clones; roughly three quarters are singletons. Material: PBMCs. The receptors shown here come from a woman in her fifties or sixties in good health and CMV-seropositive. The CDR3 runs from the conserved cysteine through the conserved F or W. D genes are given only for firm matches. The size of a clone is reported for some rows only, either as once, few or many, or as a class for expanded clones.

TRBJ2-3	TRBV4-1	TRBD1	-	CASSPGQGAMSTDTQYF	TGCGCCAGCAGCCCAGGACAGGGGGCAATGAGCACAGATACGCAGTACTTT
TRBJ2-1	TRBV7-9	TRBD1	-	CASSLRGQGQINEQFF	TGTGCCAGCAGCTTAAGAGGACAGGGACAAATCAATGAGCAGTTCTTC
TRBJ1-1	TRBV14	-	-	CASGTGSLGAFF	TGTGCCAGCGGCACAGGGAGCCTGGGTGCTTTCTTT
TRBJ2-7	TRBV11-2	TRBD1	-	CASRAPGQGYEQYF	TGTGCCAGCAGGGCTCCGGGACAGGGTTACGAGCAGTACTTC
TRBJ1-3	TRBV7-9	TRBD1	-	CASSLIQGVEGNTIYF	TGTGCCAGCAGCTTAATCCAGGGGGTGGAAGGAAACACCATATATTTT
TRBJ2-1	TRBV11-2	-	-	CASSLVPDRYNEQFF	TGTGCCAGCAGCTTAGTTCCCGACAGGTACAATGAGCAGTTCTTC
TRBJ1-6	TRBV6-1	TRBD1	once	CASSSRTGVSPLHF	TGTGCCAGCAGTTCCCGGACAGGGGTGTCACCCCTCCACTTT
TRBJ1-1	TRBV5-1	-	-	CASSFKANTEAFF	TGCGCCAGCAGCTTTAAAGCGAACACTGAAGCTTTCTTT
TRBJ2-1	TRBV7-8	TRBD2	few	CASSLAHLAGGDYNEQFF	TGTGCCAGCAGCTTAGCGCATCTAGCGGGTGGGGACTACAATGAGCAGTTCTTC
TRBJ1-3	TRBV4-1	-	-	CASSQDLTFSGNTIYF	TGCGCCAGCAGCCAAGATTTAACTTTCTCTGGAAACACCATATATTTT
TRBJ2-1	TRBV9	-	-	CASSVVSGTFLDEQFF	TGTGCCAGCAGCGTAGTTAGCGGAACTTTCTTGGATGAGCAGTTCTTC
TRBJ1-6	TRBV6-1	-	few	CASSEGGGPYNSPLHF	TGTGCCAGCAGTGAAGGTGGAGGCCCCTATAATTCACCCCTCCACTTT
TRBJ1-6	TRBV4-1	-	-	CASSQDVGERGNSPLHF	TGCGCCAGCAGCCAAGATGTCGGGGAACGGGGGAATTCACCCCTCCACTTT
TRBJ2-5	TRBV6-1	TRBD2	once	CASSEGLAGFPLETQYF	TGTGCCAGCAGTGAAGGGTTAGCGGGGTTCCCTTTAGAGACCCAGTACTTC
TRBJ1-5	TRBV5-1	-	-	CASSPTGPASNQPQHF	TGCGCCAGCAGCCCTACAGGCCCGGCCTCGAATCAGCCCCAGCATTTT
TRBJ1-1	TRBV28	TRBD1	-	CASSRGEAFF	TGTGCCAGCAGCAGGGGGGAAGCTTTCTTT
TRBJ2-3	TRBV13	-	-	CASSPGVVGDTQYF	TGTGCCAGCAGCCCAGGGGTAGTCGGAGATACGCAGTATTTT
TRBJ2-1	TRBV7-2	TRBD2	once	CASSLEGTSGRYYNEQFF	TGTGCCAGCAGCTTAGAAGGGACTAGCGGGAGATACTACAATGAGCAGTTCTTC
TRBJ2-5	TRBV5-4	-	-	CASSDSRGGETQYF	TGTGCCAGCAGCGATTCCAGGGGTGGAGAGACCCAGTACTTC
TRBJ1-4	TRBV7-9	-	-	CASSPRGSNEKLFF	TGTGCCAGCAGCCCCAGAGGGTCTAATGAAAAACTGTTTTTT
TRBJ1-1	TRBV29-1	-	-	CSIREVGLNTEAFF	TGCAGCATTCGAGAGGTGGGGCTAAACACTGAAGCTTTCTTT
TRBJ2-3	TRBV7-9	TRBD1	-	CASSLGYRGTDTQYF	TGTGCCAGCAGCTTAGGGTACAGGGGGACAGATACGCAGTATTTT
TRBJ2-4	TRBV15	TRBD1	-	CATSLQGAAKNIQYF	TGTGCCACCAGCCTACAGGGGGCAGCCAAAAACATTCAGTACTTC
TRBJ1-1	TRBV7-8	TRBD1	-	CASSLRDRGLNTEAFF	TGTGCCAGCAGCTTACGGGACAGGGGCCTGAACACTGAAGCTTTCTTT
TRBJ1-2	TRBV27	TRBD1	few	CASRSWTGHYGYTF	TGTGCCAGCAGAAGTTGGACAGGGCACTATGGCTACACCTTC
TRBJ1-2	TRBV11-3	TRBD1	-	CASSPGRDRDGYTF	TGTGCCAGCAGCCCAGGAAGGGACAGAGATGGCTACACCTTC
TRBJ2-3	TRBV9	-	few	CASRPERRRPSTDTQYF	TGTGCCAGCAGGCCGGAGAGGAGGCGCCCGAGCACAGATACGCAGTATTTT
TRBJ1-1	TRBV6-1	TRBD1	-	CASGTEIHTEAFF	TGTGCCAGCGGGACAGAGATACACACTGAAGCTTTCTTT
TRBJ1-5	TRBV7-9	TRBD1	-	CSSSLGTGVDQPQHF	TGTTCCAGCAGCTTAGGGACAGGGGTAGATCAGCCCCAGCATTTT
TRBJ2-7	TRBV7-9	-	-	CASSLHGSSGVYEQYF	TGTGCCAGCAGTCTCCACGGATCGAGCGGCGTCTACGAGCAGTACTTC
TRBJ2-1	TRBV18	TRBD2	-	CASSPGRTAGGNYNEQFF	TGTGCCAGCTCACCAGGGCGGACAGCGGGAGGGAATTACAATGAGCAGTTCTTC
TRBJ1-2	TRBV18	-	-	CASSPTAGKFPYGYTF	TGTGCCAGCTCACCAACGGCAGGGAAGTTTCCCTACGGCTACACCTTC
TRBJ1-1	TRBV5-6	-	-	CASSLGQYEAFF	TGTGCCAGCAGCTTGGGGCAATATGAAGCTTTCTTT
TRBJ2-3	TRBV23-1	-	few	CASSHYGGLSTDTQYF	TGCGCCAGCAGTCACTATGGGGGACTTAGCACAGATACGCAGTATTTT
TRBJ2-5	TRBV2	TRBD1	-	CASTTNQGVETQYF	TGTGCCAGCACCACTAACCAGGGGGTAGAGACCCAGTACTTC
TRBJ2-2	TRBV11-2	TRBD2	-	CASSLRVGLAGGGGELFF	TGTGCCAGCAGCTTACGAGTCGGGCTAGCGGGAGGGGGCGGGGAGCTGTTTTTT
TRBJ1-3	TRBV5-1	-	-	CASSLTGTGNTIYF	TGCGCCAGCAGCTTGACAGGGACCGGAAACACCATATATTTT
TRBJ1-5	TRBV6-1	-	few	CASRPGQNNQPQHF	TGTGCCAGCAGACCCGGACAGAACAATCAGCCCCAGCATTTT
TRBJ2-3	TRBV18	-	-	CASSPQTASTDTQYF	TGTGCCAGCTCACCACAAACAGCTAGCACAGATACGCAGTATTTT
TRBJ2-1	TRBV11-2	TRBD1	few	CASSAGTGGAWEQFF	TGTGCCAGCAGTGCCGGGACAGGGGGCGCCTGGGAGCAGTTCTTC
TRBJ1-4	TRBV2	TRBD1	-	CASSSVADRGVKLFF	TGTGCCAGCAGCAGTGTAGCGGACAGGGGGGTAAAACTGTTTTTT
TRBJ1-1	TRBV2	TRBD1	few	CASSVRQGALGTEAFF	TGTGCCAGCAGTGTAAGGCAGGGGGCCCTGGGGACTGAAGCTTTCTTT
TRBJ2-3	TRBV2	TRBD2	-	CASTPGREGDTQYF	TGTGCCAGCACACCCGGGAGGGAGGGTGATACGCAGTATTTT
TRBJ1-2	TRBV30	-	-	CAWTGGNYGYTF	TGTGCCTGGACGGGGGGGAACTATGGCTACACCTTC
TRBJ2-7	TRBV7-9	TRBD2	-	CASSLGTSGGGIYEQYF	TGTGCCAGCAGCTTAGGGACTAGCGGGGGAGGTATCTACGAGCAGTACTTC
TRBJ1-2	TRBV11-2	-	-	CASSLDPGSKGYTF	TGTGCCAGCAGCTTAGATCCAGGGTCCAAAGGCTACACCTTC
TRBJ2-5	TRBV11-3	TRBD2	-	CASSLDGRASPQETQYF	TGTGCCAGCAGCTTAGATGGGAGGGCCAGCCCACAAGAGACCCAGTACTTC
TRBJ2-1	TRBV4-2	TRBD2	-	CASSQEPRGAYNEQFF	TGTGCCAGCAGCCAAGAACCGCGGGGGGCTTACAATGAGCAGTTCTTC
TRBJ1-5	TRBV5-6	-	-	CASSLTGGDNQPQHF	TGTGCCAGCAGCCTGACAGGAGGAGACAATCAGCCCCAGCATTTT
TRBJ1-2	TRBV5-6	TRBD1	-	CASSLTGEVFGYTF	TGTGCCAGCTCACTGACAGGGGAGGTGTTTGGCTACACCTTC
TRBJ2-1	TRBV7-2	TRBD2	once	CASSYPGGGGEQFF	TGTGCCAGCAGCTACCCCGGGGGGGGCGGCGAGCAGTTCTTC
TRBJ2-2	TRBV5-4	-	-	CASSPSKGLAPGELFF	TGTGCCAGCAGCCCATCCAAGGGATTAGCGCCCGGGGAGCTGTTTTTT